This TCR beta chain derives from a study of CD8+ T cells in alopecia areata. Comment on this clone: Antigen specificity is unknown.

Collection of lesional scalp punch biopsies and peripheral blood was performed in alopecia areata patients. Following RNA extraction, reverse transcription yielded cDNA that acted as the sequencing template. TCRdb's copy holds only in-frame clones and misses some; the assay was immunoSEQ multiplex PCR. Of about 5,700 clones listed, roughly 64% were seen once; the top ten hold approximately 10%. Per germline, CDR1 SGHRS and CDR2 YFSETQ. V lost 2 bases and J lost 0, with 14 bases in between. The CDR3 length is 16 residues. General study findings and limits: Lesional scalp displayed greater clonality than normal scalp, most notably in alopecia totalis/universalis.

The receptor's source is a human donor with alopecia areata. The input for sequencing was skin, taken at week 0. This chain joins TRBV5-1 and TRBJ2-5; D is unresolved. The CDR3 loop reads CASSLTPERNQETQYF. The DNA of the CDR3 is TGCGCCAGCAGCTTAACCCCAGAGAGAAACCAAGAGACCCAGTACTTC.